The T cell receptor (beta chain) under discussion was sequenced for a study of T-cell reconstitution after alpha-beta-depleted transplantation in children. In its sample, this clonotype is medium-sized. Germline-derived CDR1 and CDR2 are DFQATT and SNEGSKA (reference sequence). Trimming shortened V by 3 bases and J by 7 bases, and 15 bases separated the two germline ends. This CDR3 is 13 amino acids long. For TCRbeta, the library was prepared with unique molecular identifiers. TCRdb fed the PCR reads into MiXCR, producing one record per CDR3 protein. The data hold about 72,000 distinct CDR3 sequences, with just under 7.5% observed a single time.

The sample was PBMCs from the stem cell graft donor, taken from the stem cell graft. The sequence derives from a human donor who donated a stem cell graft to a child with acute lymphoblastic leukemia. This rearrangement joins TRBV20-1 to TRBJ1-1; tentatively, D is TRBD1 (5 bases). The CDR3 sequence: CSASDRDSYEAFF. The CDR3 DNA reads TGCAGTGCTAGCGACCGGGACTCCTATGAAGCTTTCTTT.